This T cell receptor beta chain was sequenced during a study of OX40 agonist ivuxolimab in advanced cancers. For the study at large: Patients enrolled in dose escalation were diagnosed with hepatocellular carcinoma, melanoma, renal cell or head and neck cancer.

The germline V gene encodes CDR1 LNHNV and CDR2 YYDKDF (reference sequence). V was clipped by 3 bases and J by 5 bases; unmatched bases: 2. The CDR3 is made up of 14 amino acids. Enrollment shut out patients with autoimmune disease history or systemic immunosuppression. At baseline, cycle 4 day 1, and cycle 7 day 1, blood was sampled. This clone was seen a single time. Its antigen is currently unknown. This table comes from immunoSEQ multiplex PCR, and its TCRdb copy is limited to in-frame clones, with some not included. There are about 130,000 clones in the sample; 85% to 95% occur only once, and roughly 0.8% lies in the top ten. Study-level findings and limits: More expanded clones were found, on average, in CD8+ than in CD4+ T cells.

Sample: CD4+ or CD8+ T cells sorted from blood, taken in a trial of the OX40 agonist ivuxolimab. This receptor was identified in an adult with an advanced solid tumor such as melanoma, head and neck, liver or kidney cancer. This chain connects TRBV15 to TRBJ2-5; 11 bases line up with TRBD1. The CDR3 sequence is CATSRDRGLETQYF. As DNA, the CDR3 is TGTGCCACCAGCAGGGACAGGGGGCTGGAGACCCAGTACTTC.